What follows are 31 T cell receptor beta chains derived from one specimen sequenced in a study of CD8+CD57+ T cells in acquired aplastic anemia. The study profiled TCR beta VDJ and CDR3 using genomic DNA as template. TCRdb passed the reads through MiXCR, listing each CDR3 protein once. The data hold hundreds of thousands of distinct CDR3 sequences, with around 50% observed a single time. The sequenced patients had an expansion of CD8+CD57+ cells seen by flow cytometry. Sequences were obtained from sorted CD4+, CD8+, or CD8+CD57+ T cells (not recorded which) from PBMCs. The receptor source for this set is a human donor with aplastic anemia.

This clonotype was observed at least ten times. The rearrangement uses TRBV7-8 and TRBJ1-1; D not resolved. V lost 1 base, J lost 2 bases, and 5 bases lay in between. Germline lookup yields CDR1 SGHVS and CDR2 FQNEAQ. CDR3 length equals 13 residues. The CDR3: CASSLGRNTEAFF. As DNA, the CDR3 is TGTGCCAGCAGCTTAGGGCGCAACACTGAAGCTTTCTTT. Based on the CDR3 plus reference TRBV7-8 and TRBJ1-1, the full variable domain is GAGVSQSPRYKVAKRGQDVALRCDPISGHVSLFWYQQALGQGPEFLTYFQNEAQLDKSGLPSDRFFAERPEGSVSTLKIQRTQQEDSAVYLCASSLGRNTEAFFGQGTRLTVV.

Points on this clonotype: With a much larger clone just one base away, this may be a read error. The chain joins TRBV12-3 or TRBV12-4 to TRBJ1-2, with D possibly TRBD1 on 5 matching bases. V lost 4 bases to trimming and J lost 0 bases, with 18 bases between them. The CDR3 covers 17 residues. The CDR3 loop is CASSSGGGLGANYGYTF. CDR3 bases: TGTGCCAGCAGTTCCGGCGGGGGTTTGGGGGCTAACTATGGCTACACCTTC.

Concerning this clonotype: One end of the junction does not line up with germline, which may come from a read error. The chain employs TRBV19 and TRBJ1-1; possibly TRBD1 for D (5 bases). The CDR3 consists of 13 residues. Per germline, CDR1 LNHDA and CDR2 SQIVND (reference sequence). The CDR3 sequence: CASSREGSTESFF. CDR3 nucleotide sequence: TGTGCCAGCAGCAGGGAAGGGAGCACTGAATCTTTCTTC.

In this sample, this clonotype turned up many times. This chain links TRBV4-1 with TRBJ1-1; TRBD1 might be the D (5 bases). CDR3 length equals 14 residues. Per germline, CDR1 MGHRA and CDR2 YSYEKL. Trimming shortened V by 2 bases and J by 0 bases, and 7 bases separated the two germline ends. The CDR3 DNA reads TGCGCCAGCAGCCAAAAACAGGTGAACACTGAAGCTTTCTTT. Protein product: CASSQKQVNTEAFF.

The rearrangement joins TRBV9 to TRBJ1-2; D not certain. CDR1 is SGDLS, CDR2 YYNGEE, per germline. The CDR3 is 13 residues long. The V and J ends lost 4 bases and 12 bases respectively, with 19 bases between them. The CDR3 nucleotides are TGTGCCAGCAGCCACACTACTGACTCTGGAAACACCTTC. Translating gives CASSHTTDSGNTF. The complete variable domain, with remaining parts taken from reference TRBV9 and TRBJ1-2, reads DSGVTQTPKHLITATGQRVTLRCSPRSGDLSVYWYQQSLDQGLQFLIQYYNGEERAKGNILERFSAQQFPDLHSELNLSSLELGDSALYFCASSHTTDSGNTFGSGTRLTVV.

This clonotype was recorded a few times. This chain joins TRBV20-1 and TRBJ2-7, with 9 bases lining up with TRBD2. The ends lost 0 bases at V and 7 bases at J; junction bases unmatched: 19. The germline V gene encodes CDR1 DFQATT and CDR2 SNEGSKA (reference sequence). This CDR3 contains 18 residues. CDR3 sequence: CSARDSGDSGGLYWEQYF. The DNA of the CDR3 is TGCAGTGCTAGAGATTCCGGGGATAGCGGGGGATTATATTGGGAGCAGTACTTC.

J is TRBJ2-7 and V is TRBV6-5; weak D call: TRBD2 (5 bases). Germline assignment: CDR1 MNHEY and CDR2 SVGAGI. V lost 8 bases, J lost 3 bases, and 23 bases lay in between. The CDR3 contains 16 residues. The CDR3 DNA follows: TGTGCCAGCGCCACCCCCGGCCGGGGTAACCTCTACGAGCAGTACTTC. This gives the protein CASATPGRGNLYEQYF.

This clonotype was detected once. The J gene is TRBJ1-1, the V gene TRBV2; weak D call: TRBD1 (5 bases). Trimming shortened V by 2 bases and J by 1 base, and 14 bases separated the two germline ends. The CDR3 runs 16 residues. Germline lookup yields CDR1 SNHLY and CDR2 FYNNEI. CDR3 coding DNA: TGTGCCAGCAGTGAACCACGGGACTTTTCGAACACTGAAGCTTTCTTT. It translates to CASSEPRDFSNTEAFF.

This clonotype turned up a few times. The rearrangement links TRBV6-1 to TRBJ1-3; 9 bases map to TRBD1. V shed 6 bases, J shed 7 bases, and the junction held 10 bases outside the gene matches. The CDR3 covers 15 residues. Germline V gene sequence: CDR1 MNHNS, CDR2 SASEGT. The CDR3 sequence: CASSAKTGGYNTIYF. Written as DNA, the CDR3 is TGTGCCAGCAGCGCAAAAACAGGGGGCTATAACACCATATATTTT.

This clonotype was detected only a few times. The chain employs TRBV3-1 and TRBJ1-2; 9 nucleotides align to TRBD1. Germline V gene lookup returns CDR1 LGHDT and CDR2 YNNKEL (reference sequence). Trimming cost V 3 bases and J 8 bases; bases outside gene matches: 7. The CDR3 is 14 amino acids. This CDR3 reads CASSQPGQGGGYTF. CDR3 nucleotide sequence: TGTGCCAGCAGCCAGCCGGGACAGGGAGGGGGCTACACCTTC. Full variable domain (outside the CDR3, taken from reference TRBV3-1 and TRBJ1-2): DTAVSQTPKYLVTQMGNDKSIKCEQNLGHDTMYWYKQDSKKFLKIMFSYNNKELIINETVPNRFSPKSPDKAHLNLHINSLELGDSAVYFCASSQPGQGGGYTFGSGTRLTVV.

At least ten counts were recorded for this clonotype. The gene calls are TRBV14 and TRBJ2-1; D perhaps matches TRBD2 (5 bases). The V gene's germline CDR1 is SGHDN and CDR2 FVKESK. Trimming took off 4 bases at V and 6 bases at J, with 10 bases between the two ends. This CDR3 has 13 residues. DNA for the CDR3: TGTGCCAGCAGCCCCCGAGGGCCCAATGAGCAGTTCTTC. Translating it yields CASSPRGPNEQFF.

This clonotype showed up many times. This sequence joins TRBV12-3 or TRBV12-4 and TRBJ1-1; D is possibly TRBD1 (6 bases). Deletions cut 6 bases from V and 0 bases from J, with 11 bases between. The CDR3 sequence is 14 residues long. CDR3 amino acids: CASRPRGLNTEAFF. The CDR3 DNA is TGTGCCAGCAGACCCAGGGGACTGAACACTGAAGCTTTCTTT.

This clonotype was seen many times. The gene calls are TRBV5-6 and TRBJ2-3; 11 bases map to TRBD2. The CDR3 totals 16 residues. J was trimmed by 3 bases and V by 4 bases; bases with no gene match: 7. Per the germline V gene, CDR1 is SGHDT and CDR2 is YYEEEE. The CDR3 loop is CASSPGTSGTTDTQYF. CDR3 nucleotides: TGTGCCAGCAGCCCGGGGACTAGCGGAACTACAGATACGCAGTATTTT.

J is TRBJ2-5 and V is TRBV2, with D possibly matching TRBD1 (6 bases). The germline V gene encodes CDR1 SNHLY and CDR2 FYNNEI. CDR3 length: 14 residues. V was cut by 6 bases and J by 4 bases, with 15 bases left in between. CDR3 in amino acids: CASRTGLAGETQYF. Here the CDR3 DNA reads TGTGCCAGCAGGACAGGTCTTGCGGGAGAGACCCAGTACTTC.

The V and J genes are TRBV29-1 and TRBJ2-7; 7 nucleotides line up with TRBD1. Germline V gene data show CDR1 as SQVTM and CDR2 as ANQGSEA. J lost 9 bases, V lost 6 bases, and 14 bases had no gene match. The CDR3 consists of 13 residues. The CDR3 reads CSVGMGSGQMQYF. The CDR3 DNA follows: TGCAGCGTGGGGATGGGATCGGGACAGATGCAGTACTTC.

This clonotype was seen at least ten times. The chain links TRBV14 to TRBJ2-5; D may be TRBD2 (5 bases). CDR3 size: 13 residues. Germline CDR1 is SGHDN and CDR2 is FVKESK. Deletions cut 3 bases from V and 12 bases from J, with 17 bases between. CDR3 region: CASSQSRHLAKYF. In DNA, the CDR3 is TGTGCCAGCAGCCAGTCTCGCCATCTAGCCAAGTACTTC.

The J gene is TRBJ2-2, the V gene TRBV20-1; possibly TRBD1 for D (5 bases). The CDR3 loop spans 12 amino acids. Per germline, CDR1 DFQATT and CDR2 SNEGSKA (reference sequence). Trimming removed 5 bases at V and 7 bases at J, with 11 bases between. CDR3: CSASDIFGELFF. CDR3 nucleotides: TGCAGTGCTTCGGACATATTCGGGGAGCTGTTTTTT.

As to this clonotype: A much more abundant neighbour one base away suggests this may be a read error. V and J are TRBV6-1 and TRBJ2-7; weak D call: TRBD2 (5 bases). This CDR3 has 15 residues. Per germline, CDR1 MNHNS and CDR2 SASEGT. Trimming shortened V by 11 bases and J by 0 bases, and 20 bases separated the two germline ends. The CDR3 region has the DNA TGTGCCGGCATCTTGAACGTCGGACTCTCCTACGAGCAGTACTTC. It codes for CAGILNVGLSYEQYF.

This rearrangement joins TRBV4-2 to TRBJ1-2, with a weak D call TRBD1 (5 bases). V was pared by 4 bases and J by 8 bases, with 32 bases between. In germline, CDR1 is LGHNA, CDR2 YNFKEQ. The CDR3 consists of 19 residues. The DNA of the CDR3 is TGTGCCAGCAGCCGAGGAAGCCCATCGGGAGCCAGGGCCCTTCGGGGCTACACCTTC. Residues: CASSRGSPSGARALRGYTF.

This clonotype has only one observation. V and J are TRBV2 and TRBJ2-3; D might be TRBD2 (6 bases). The germline V gene has CDR1 SNHLY and CDR2 FYNNEI. V lost 6 bases, J lost 0 bases, and 13 bases lay in between. The CDR3 runs 15 residues. The CDR3 bases are TGTGCCAGCAGGGCCCTAGCGATTAGCACAGATACGCAGTATTTT. Protein: CASRALAISTDTQYF.

This chain links TRBV2 with TRBJ1-1; 8 bases fit TRBD1. Losses at the gene ends were 4 bases for V and 4 bases for J; bases not matched to a gene: 17. The CDR3 loop spans 18 amino acids. CDR1 is SNHLY and CDR2 is FYNNEI in the germline V gene. The CDR3 protein is CASSGETGETTVSTEAFF. In DNA form, the CDR3 reads TGTGCCAGCAGTGGAGAGACAGGGGAGACGACTGTGAGCACTGAAGCTTTCTTT.

The V call is TRBV11-2, the J call TRBJ2-7, with a weak D call TRBD1 (7 bases). The CDR3 is 13 residues long. CDR1 and CDR2 (germline): SGHAT, FQNNGV. Trimming removed 3 bases from V and 3 bases from J, with 9 bases in between. This chain's CDR3 is CASSFQGGYEQYF. The CDR3, as DNA: TGTGCCAGCAGCTTCCAGGGGGGCTACGAGCAGTACTTC.

The table lists this clonotype with many counts. The J gene is TRBJ1-1, the V gene TRBV7-9; no clear D gene. Germline lookup yields CDR1 SEHNR and CDR2 FQNEAQ (reference sequence). CDR3 length: 14 residues. The V and J ends lost 6 bases and 0 bases respectively, with 11 bases between them. CDR3 protein: CASSPTPMNTEAFF. The CDR3 DNA sequence: TGTGCCAGCAGTCCGACGCCGATGAACACTGAAGCTTTCTTT.

This clonotype was detected ten times or more. V is TRBV6-1 and J is TRBJ1-1; D ambiguous. The CDR3 totals 15 residues. Germline CDR1 and CDR2: MNHNS and SASEGT. V lost 2 bases, J lost 1 base, and 11 bases lay in between. CDR3 residues: CASSEPGFSNTEAFF. CDR3 DNA: TGTGCCAGCAGTGAACCCGGGTTTTCGAACACTGAAGCTTTCTTT.

This clonotype has at least ten counts. The gene calls are TRBV6-1 and TRBJ2-3; 8 bases align to TRBD1. Germline-derived CDR1 and CDR2 are MNHNS and SASEGT. V lost 6 bases and J lost 3; bases outside the gene matches: 11. The CDR3 consists of 16 residues. This CDR3 is CASRKGRQGATDTQYF. As DNA, the CDR3 is TGTGCCAGCAGGAAGGGGAGGCAGGGGGCAACAGATACGCAGTATTTT.

Worth noting for this clonotype: Just one base apart from a much larger clone, this may be a read error. Given the absence of the conserved phenylalanine or tryptophan at the CDR3 end, a read error is likely. The rearrangement joins TRBV28 to TRBJ2-3; D is unresolved. Germline V gives CDR1 MDHEN, CDR2 SYDVKM. V shed 5 bases and J shed 2 bases, with 5 bases lying between them. This CDR3 contains 12 residues. The CDR3 sequence is CASSPPTDTQYI. The CDR3 DNA is TGTGCCAGCAGTCCACCCACAGATACGCAGTATATT.

With respect to this clonotype: Mismatch with germline at one junction end may stem from a read error. This rearrangement joins TRBV29-1 to TRBJ2-2, with D possibly being TRBD2 (5 bases). The CDR3 totals 15 residues. The V gene's germline CDR1 is SQVTM and CDR2 ANQGSEA. CDR3 region: CSVRVGVGDTGELLF. The CDR3, as DNA: TGCAGCGTCCGCGTAGGCGTTGGTGACACCGGGGAGCTGCTTTTT.

This clonotype was counted many times. The chain recombines TRBV11-2 with TRBJ2-1; unclear D gene. There are 16 residues in the CDR3. Germline V gene data show CDR1 as SGHAT and CDR2 as FQNNGV. The V end lost 5 bases, the J end lost 3 bases, and 17 bases lay between the germline ends. The CDR3 spells CASSPASQLLYNEQFF. CDR3 coding DNA: TGTGCCAGCAGCCCTGCCTCCCAACTCCTCTACAATGAGCAGTTCTTC. The complete variable domain, with remaining parts taken from reference TRBV11-2 and TRBJ2-1, reads EAGVAQSPRYKIIEKRQSVAFWCNPISGHATLYWYQQILGQGPKLLIQFQNNGVVDDSQLPKDRFSAERLKGVDSTLKIQPAKLEDSAVYLCASSPASQLLYNEQFFGPGTRLTVL.

This chain joins TRBV6-5 and TRBJ1-2; a possible D gene is TRBD1 (6 bases). Trimming stripped 1 base from V and 2 bases from J, with 17 bases between. This CDR3 has 17 amino acids. Germline CDR1 MNHEY, CDR2 SVGAGI. The DNA for the CDR3 is TGTGCCAGCAGTTACTGGACAGCCCCGGATCTAAACTATGGCTACACCTTC. It translates to CASSYWTAPDLNYGYTF.

This clonotype was counted at least ten times. V and J are TRBV13 and TRBJ1-1; no firm D call. Trimming cost V 0 bases and J 1 base, with 6 bases left between them. The germline V gene encodes CDR1 PRHDT and CDR2 FYEKMQ (reference sequence). The CDR3 spans 14 residues. CDR3 region: CASSLGLRNTEAFF. In nucleotides, the CDR3 is TGTGCCAGCAGCTTAGGCCTGAGGAACACTGAAGCTTTCTTT.

At least ten counts were recorded for this clonotype. The chain joins TRBV7-7 to TRBJ2-5; D tentatively reads TRBD1 or TRBD2 (5 bases each). This CDR3 has 16 residues. Trimming pared 3 bases from V and 5 bases from J, leaving 19 bases between. From germline, CDR1 is SSHAT and CDR2 FNYEAQ (reference sequence). CDR3 DNA sequence: TGTGCCAGCAGCTTTACCCTAGAGAGGGGCGGGGAGACCCAGTACTTC. It codes for CASSFTLERGGETQYF.